The 7 T cell receptor beta chains reported below all come from one sample, sequenced in a study of blood T cell repertoires in COVID-19. The data were produced by immunoSEQ multiplex PCR, yet TCRdb's version contains in-frame clones alone and is incomplete. The profile shows about 100,000 clones, about 86% of them singletons. Sample: PBMCs or T cells enriched from blood (not recorded which). Receptor source: a woman between 50 and 59 years old who had recovered from COVID-19.

This chain uses TRBV2 with TRBJ1-5, with D tentatively TRBD1 (6 bases). V lost 0 bases and J lost 7, with 16 bases in between. This CDR3 comprises 16 residues. The germline V gene encodes CDR1 SNHLY and CDR2 FYNNEI. The CDR3 is CASSEAGGQGGQPQHF. DNA for the CDR3: TGTGCCAGCAGTGAAGCGGGGGGGCAGGGTGGCCAGCCCCAGCATTTT.

This chain uses TRBV3-1 (or the pseudogene TRBV3-2) with TRBJ1-5; 12 nucleotides agree with TRBD1. The CDR3 sequence is 19 residues long. Trimming at V came to 1 base and at J to 6 bases, leaving 13 bases not matched to a gene. Germline CDR1 and CDR2: LGHDT and YNNKEL (reference sequence). The CDR3 bases are TGTGCCAGCAGCCAAGGCTGGGGTGGGACAGGGGGCTCGGGTCAGCCCCAGCATTTT. Protein sequence: CASSQGWGGTGGSGQPQHF.

This chain's CDR3 is CASSPVAGANYNEQFF. The CDR3 DNA follows: TGTGCCAGCTCACCGGTAGCGGGGGCCAATTACAATGAGCAGTTCTTC. The V gene is TRBV18, the J gene TRBJ2-1, with 9 positions matching TRBD2. Germline-derived CDR1 and CDR2 are KGHSH and LQKENI. This CDR3 is built from 16 residues. The V and J ends lost 3 bases and 4 bases, in that order; junction bases with no gene match: 7.

In DNA form, the CDR3 reads TGTGCCAGCAGTGGGTGGACAGGGCCCACTGAAGCTTTCTTT. This gives the protein CASSGWTGPTEAFF. The V call is TRBV2, the J call TRBJ1-1; 8 positions match TRBD1. V lost 4 bases and J lost 4; bases outside the gene matches: 5. The germline gives CDR1 SNHLY, CDR2 FYNNEI. This CDR3 has 14 residues.

The chain combines TRBV18 with TRBJ1-5, with no clear D. The CDR3 contains 14 residues. The V gene lost 6 bases and the J gene lost 2 bases, with 11 bases spanning the gap. From germline, CDR1 is KGHSH and CDR2 LQKENI. CDR3 sequence: CASSVTTGNQPQHF. The CDR3 nucleotides are TGTGCCAGCTCGGTTACAACAGGCAATCAGCCCCAGCATTTT.

The chain uses TRBV4-1 and TRBJ1-5, with D unresolved. V lost 1 base, J lost 3 bases, and 10 bases lay in between. CDR3 length: 15 amino acids. CDR1 is MGHRA and CDR2 is YSYEKL in the germline V gene. This CDR3 is CASSQVSGNNQPQHF. CDR3 bases: TGCGCCAGCAGCCAAGTATCAGGAAACAATCAGCCCCAGCATTTT.

V and J are TRBV19 and TRBJ2-2, with 9 bases matching TRBD1. With V trimmed by 7 bases and J by 0 bases, 3 bases remained unmatched. This CDR3 spans 15 amino acids. The germline V gene encodes CDR1 LNHDA and CDR2 SQIVND (reference sequence). CDR3 in amino acids: CASIGQGPNTGELFF. The CDR3 DNA reads TGTGCCAGTATAGGACAGGGGCCGAACACCGGGGAGCTGTTTTTT.